Presented here are 27 T cell receptor beta chains from one specimen sequenced in a study of T cells in Graves' hyperthyroidism and ophthalmopathy. Using RNA transcripts as the source, TCR beta CDR3 regions were amplified. TCR CDR3 underwent first-round RT-PCR with the HTBI primer set. TCRdb used MiXCR to reprocess the multiplex PCR reads, holding one entry per CDR3 protein. Among approximately 380,000 distinct CDR3 sequences listed, approximately 20% were seen once. Sequencing input: blood. Receptors originate from a woman aged 18-29 years with Graves' hyperthyroidism.

In its sample, this clonotype was seen many times. This chain links TRBV20-1 with TRBJ1-1, with D unclear. The length of the CDR3 is 11 residues. The germline V gene encodes CDR1 DFQATT and CDR2 SNEGSKA (reference sequence). Trimming removed 5 bases from V and 5 bases from J, with 9 bases in between. Here the CDR3 DNA reads TGCAGTGCTTGGGGAACGACTGAAGCTTTCTTT. Translation: CSAWGTTEAFF.

This clonotype was recorded many times. The chain employs TRBV20-1 and TRBJ2-5; TRBD2 matches 7 bases. The J segment lost 11 bases and the V segment lost 6 bases, leaving 12 bases of the junction unmatched. CDR1 DFQATT and CDR2 SNEGSKA come from the germline V gene (reference sequence). CDR3 length: 12 amino acids. CDR3 nucleotides: TGCAGTGCGAACATCGACGGGACTACACAGTACTTC. Translating gives CSANIDGTTQYF.

There are many counts of this clonotype. V is TRBV30 and J is TRBJ1-2; weak D call: TRBD1 (6 bases). V was clipped by 2 bases and J by 5 bases, with 12 bases between them. Germline assignment: CDR1 GTSNPN and CDR2 SVGIG (reference sequence). The length of the CDR3 is 13 residues. CDR3 sequence reads: CAWSKIGQYGYTF. The CDR3 nucleotides are TGTGCCTGGAGTAAGATAGGACAGTATGGCTACACCTTC.

This clonotype was seen many times. The chain employs TRBV11-1 and TRBJ2-5, with 8 nucleotides matching TRBD2. Germline CDR1 is SGHAT and CDR2 is FQDESV (reference sequence). J lost 5 bases, V lost 5 bases, and 13 bases had no gene match. The length of the CDR3 is 16 residues. This CDR3 is CASSIRRGTRRETQYF. CDR3 sequence (DNA): TGTGCCAGCAGCATCAGGAGGGGGACTAGGCGGGAGACCCAGTACTTC.

This clonotype was recorded at least ten times. The chain is built from TRBV25-1 and TRBJ2-7; TRBD1 matches 7 bases. From germline, CDR1 is MGHDK and CDR2 SYGVNS. Trimming at V came to 1 base and at J to 0 bases, leaving 3 bases not matched to a gene. The CDR3 loop spans 15 amino acids. The CDR3 DNA follows: TGTGCCAGCAGTGAATCAGGGACAGCCTCCTACGAGCAGTACTTC. This encodes CASSESGTASYEQYF.

In this sample, this clonotype turned up many times. The chain combines TRBV6-1 with TRBJ1-2; TRBD1 might be the D (6 bases). The CDR3 contains 14 residues. Germline assignment: CDR1 MNHNS and CDR2 SASEGT. The V end was cut by 0 bases, the J end by 6 bases, with 11 bases between. CDR3 loop: CASSEAAGADGYTF. CDR3 DNA sequence: TGTGCCAGCAGTGAAGCAGCAGGGGCAGATGGCTACACCTTC.

The chain uses TRBV19 and TRBJ2-5; a weak D match, TRBD1 (6 bases). Looked up from germline, CDR1 is LNHDA and CDR2 is SQIVND (reference sequence). The CDR3 covers 14 residues. V was pared by 2 bases and J by 2 bases, with 9 bases between. The CDR3 is CASSIWGQQETQYF. The CDR3 region has the DNA TGTGCCAGTAGTATATGGGGACAACAAGAGACCCAGTACTTC.

This clonotype occurred many times. The V gene is TRBV6-4, the J gene TRBJ2-2; D may be TRBD2 (6 bases). This CDR3 spans 14 amino acids. Trimming shortened V by 3 bases and J by 4 bases, and 9 bases separated the two germline ends. Germline assignment: CDR1 MRHNA and CDR2 SNTAGT. The CDR3 DNA follows: TGTGCCAGCAGTGAGAACGGGGGCACCGGGGAGCTGTTTTTT. It codes for CASSENGGTGELFF.

At least ten counts were recorded for this clonotype. The J gene is TRBJ1-2, the V gene TRBV27; no clear D gene. In germline, CDR1 is MNHEY, CDR2 SMNVEV (reference sequence). Between the trimmed V and J ends, which lost 3 bases and 6 bases, there was a span of 11 bases. The CDR3 has 13 amino acids. The CDR3 spells CASSLIGGDGYTF. CDR3 nucleotide sequence: TGTGCCAGCAGTTTGATTGGTGGGGATGGCTACACCTTC.

The chain employs TRBV15 and TRBJ2-2, with TRBD2 matching over 9 bases. Looked up from germline, CDR1 is LNHNV and CDR2 is YYDKDF (reference sequence). The ends lost 6 bases at V and 3 bases at J; junction bases unmatched: 8. The CDR3 runs 16 residues. CDR3 nucleotides: TGTGCCACCAGGAACCTAGCGGGGTCCCACACCGGGGAGCTGTTTTTT. Encoded protein: CATRNLAGSHTGELFF.

The table lists this clonotype with many counts. V is TRBV16 and J is TRBJ1-5; tentative D call: TRBD1 (5 bases). CDR3 length equals 14 residues. V was clipped by 2 bases and J by 2 bases, with 7 bases between them. The V gene's germline CDR1 is KGHSY and CDR2 FQNENV. In DNA, the CDR3 is TGTGCCAGCAGCCAAGACAGTGGCAATCAGCCCCAGCATTTT. Translation gives CASSQDSGNQPQHF.

Concerning this clonotype itself: This may be a read error, as it is one base from a much larger clone. The chain links TRBV7-8 to TRBJ1-1; D is undetermined. CDR3 length: 15 residues. Per the germline V gene, CDR1 is SGHVS and CDR2 is FQNEAQ. Written as DNA, the CDR3 is TGTGTCAGCAGCTCGGGAGGTCATTTGAACACTGAAGCTTTCTTT. The encoded protein is CVSSSGGHLNTEAFF.

CDR3 in amino acids: CASSQVSRRFNQPQHF. The DNA of the CDR3 is TGTGCCAGCAGCCAAGTAAGTAGAAGGTTCAATCAGCCCCAGCATTTT. The chain uses TRBV4-2 and TRBJ1-5; D gene unclear. V lost 1 base, J lost 3 bases, and 13 bases lay in between. This CDR3 spans 16 amino acids. Germline V lookup: CDR1 LGHNA, CDR2 YNFKEQ.

The chain employs TRBV6-1 and TRBJ1-2, with D perhaps TRBD1 (5 bases). CDR1 and CDR2 (germline): MNHNS, SASEGT. CDR3 length: 14 amino acids. Trimming cost V 6 bases and J 1 base, with 12 bases left between them. DNA for the CDR3: TGTGCCAGCAGGACCGGACACCGTAACTATGGCTACACCTTC. Its translation: CASRTGHRNYGYTF.

There are many counts of this clonotype. The genes are TRBV6-2 or TRBV6-3 and TRBJ1-2; 8 bases are shared with TRBD1. CDR1 MNHEY and CDR2 SVGEGT come from the germline V gene. This CDR3 has 12 amino acids. The J segment lost 13 bases and the V segment lost 6 bases, leaving 10 bases of the junction unmatched. The CDR3 is CASSHGQGISTF. Here the CDR3 DNA reads TGTGCCAGCAGCCACGGACAGGGCATCTCCACCTTC.

This clonotype showed up many times. The chain uses TRBV7-9 and TRBJ2-5; tentative D call: TRBD1 (5 bases). The V and J ends lost 3 bases and 4 bases respectively, with 9 bases between them. Germline CDR1 is SEHNR and CDR2 is FQNEAQ (reference sequence). This CDR3 is built from 13 residues. In nucleotides, the CDR3 is TGTGCCAGCAGCTTGGGGCGGCGAGAGACCCAGTACTTC. Amino acid sequence: CASSLGRRETQYF.

The rearrangement links TRBV28 to TRBJ1-6; D not resolved. Per the germline V gene, CDR1 is MDHEN and CDR2 is SYDVKM. V was cut by 4 bases and J by 14 bases, with 9 bases left in between. The CDR3 length is 11 residues. CDR3 DNA: TGTGCCAGCAGTTCTACGATGGCCCTCCACTTT. Protein sequence: CASSSTMALHF.

This clonotype came up many times. V gene TRBV12-3 or TRBV12-4 combines with J gene TRBJ1-1; D gene ambiguous. The CDR3 has 14 residues. Deletions cut 1 base from V and 1 base from J, with 7 bases between. The CDR3 sequence: CASSLGGTNTEAFF. The DNA for the CDR3 is TGTGCCAGCAGTTTAGGCGGAACGAACACTGAAGCTTTCTTT.

This clonotype was recorded a few times. In this CDR3 the conserved last residue, phenylalanine or tryptophan, is missing, so a read error is likely. The chain recombines TRBV6-1 with TRBJ2-2; 10 bases match TRBD2. The CDR3 consists of 15 residues. Looked up from germline, CDR1 is MNHNS and CDR2 is SASEGT. V dropped 5 bases and J dropped 2; count of bases not matched to a gene: 2. Here the CDR3 DNA reads TGTGCCAGCAGTCTAGCGGGGGTTAACACCGGGGAGCTGTTTCTT. Encoded protein: CASSLAGVNTGELFL.

This clonotype has a count of ten or more. The chain recombines TRBV6-5 with TRBJ2-7; 7 bases agree with TRBD1. J lost 8 bases, V lost 0 bases, and 4 bases had no gene match. Looked up from germline, CDR1 is MNHEY and CDR2 is SVGAGI. The CDR3 is 13 amino acids. CDR3 loop: CASSYSGDSKQYF. CDR3 nucleotide sequence: TGTGCCAGCAGTTACTCAGGGGACAGCAAGCAGTACTTC.

This clonotype has at least ten counts. CDR3 residues: CSVPLVANTEAFF. The DNA for the CDR3 is TGCAGCGTACCTTTGGTAGCAAACACTGAAGCTTTCTTT. The chain joins TRBV29-1 to TRBJ1-1; D uncertain. CDR3 length: 13 amino acids. Germline-derived CDR1 and CDR2 are SQVTM and ANQGSEA. V was pared by 6 bases and J by 2 bases, with 13 bases between.

There are a few counts of this clonotype. J is TRBJ1-1 and V is TRBV6-5; D might be TRBD1 (5 bases). Trimming left V 4 bases short and J 0 bases short, with 12 bases between. Germline values: CDR1 MNHEY, CDR2 SVGAGI. This CDR3 spans 15 amino acids. CDR3 sequence reads: CASSSTGLLNTEAFF. CDR3 nucleotide sequence: TGTGCCAGCAGTTCCACGGGGCTCCTGAACACTGAAGCTTTCTTT.

This clonotype was picked up many times. J is TRBJ2-5 and V is TRBV5-1; D may be TRBD1 or TRBD2 (5 bases each). Per germline, CDR1 SGHRS and CDR2 YFSETQ. The CDR3 runs to 15 residues. Trimming shortened V by 4 bases and J by 6 bases, and 19 bases separated the two germline ends. CDR3 residues: CASSLGTAPGKTQYF. Written as DNA, the CDR3 is TGCGCCAGCAGCCTTGGGACGGCGCCGGGGAAGACCCAGTACTTC.

The genes are TRBV6-1 and TRBJ2-5; TRBD1 agrees at 10 bases. CDR3 length: 16 residues. The V gene's germline CDR1 is MNHNS and CDR2 SASEGT. V was pared by 3 bases and J by 5 bases, with 9 bases of the junction left unmatched. The CDR3 DNA sequence: TGTGCCAGCAGTGACCAGACAGGGGGCTTGGCTGAGACCCAGTACTTC. As protein: CASSDQTGGLAETQYF.

This clonotype has ten or more counts. The chain uses TRBV20-1 and TRBJ1-6, with 9 bases identical to TRBD1. Losses at the gene ends were 6 bases for V and 13 bases for J; bases not matched to a gene: 13. Germline values: CDR1 DFQATT, CDR2 SNEGSKA (reference sequence). The CDR3 runs 14 residues. The chain's CDR3 is CSAKITGGRFPLHF. The CDR3 DNA reads as TGCAGTGCCAAAATAACAGGGGGCAGGTTTCCCCTCCACTTT.

This clonotype was counted ten times or more. The rearrangement uses TRBV6-1 and TRBJ1-2, with D tentatively TRBD1 (6 bases). V lost 3 bases and J lost 6, with 8 bases in between. The CDR3 runs to 12 residues. Germline V gene sequence: CDR1 MNHNS, CDR2 SASEGT. CDR3 sequence reads: CASSDYRDGYTF. CDR3 nucleotides: TGTGCCAGCAGTGACTACAGGGATGGCTACACCTTC.

This clonotype has a count of ten or more. The genes are TRBV29-1 and TRBJ1-1; D is uncertain. CDR3 size: 13 residues. V dropped 4 bases and J dropped 4 bases, with 13 bases sitting between them. Per germline, CDR1 SQVTM and CDR2 ANQGSEA. The DNA for the CDR3 is TGCAGCGTTGGTTTTGGGATAGGCACTGAAGCTTTCTTT. Translated: CSVGFGIGTEAFF.